These 16 T cell receptor beta chains came from one sample sequenced in a study of shared clonotypes between healthy human individuals. Method: immunoSEQ multiplex PCR; TCRdb's copy keeps in-frame clones and lacks some. The table includes some 2.1 million clones, roughly 93% detected once. Positively selected for CCR7, the CD45RO-negative cells used as naive CD8 cells excluded terminally differentiated effector memory CD45RA+ cells. Sequences were obtained from naive CD8+ T cells from PBMCs. The receptors originated from a man between 18 and 35 years old in good health. Some clones in this sample may be carry-over from other donors' samples.

The chain employs TRBV7-9 and TRBJ1-2; D call uncertain. V gave up 5 bases and J gave up 6 bases, with 13 bases separating them. Looked up from germline, CDR1 is SEHNR and CDR2 is FQNEAQ (reference sequence). The CDR3 runs 13 residues. The CDR3 bases are TGTGCCAGCAGCCGACTGGAGGTAGATGGCTACACCTTC. This gives the protein CASSRLEVDGYTF.

The chain has TRBV27 and TRBJ2-1; 8 nucleotides match TRBD2. CDR1 is MNHEY, CDR2 SMNVEV, per germline (reference sequence). Trimming at V came to 6 bases and at J to 0 bases, leaving 10 bases not matched to a gene. CDR3 length: 17 residues. The CDR3 bases are TGTGCCAGCAGCCAAGCGCCTAGCGGGTACTCCTACAATGAGCAGTTCTTC. Its protein is CASSQAPSGYSYNEQFF.

The chain is built from TRBV12-5 and TRBJ1-1; D gene ambiguous. In germline, CDR1 is LGHNT, CDR2 FRNRAP. The V and J ends lost 5 bases and 4 bases respectively, with 11 bases between them. The CDR3 has 13 residues. The CDR3 spells CASGEMLGTEAFF. Written as DNA, the CDR3 is TGTGCTAGTGGTGAGATGTTGGGCACTGAAGCTTTCTTT.

V gene TRBV29-1 combines with J gene TRBJ2-6; D gene ambiguous. Germline CDR1 SQVTM, CDR2 ANQGSEA. The CDR3 covers 14 residues. Trimming removed 5 bases at V and 0 bases at J, with 8 bases between. The CDR3, as DNA: TGCAGCGTTCGGATCGACTCTGGGGCCAACGTCCTGACTTTC. This codes for CSVRIDSGANVLTF. The complete variable domain, with remaining parts taken from reference TRBV29-1 and TRBJ2-6, reads SAVISQKPSRDICQRGTSLTIQCQVDSQVTMMFWYRQQPGQSLTLIATANQGSEATYESGFVIDKFPISRPNLTFSTLTVSNMSPEDSSIYLCSVRIDSGANVLTFGAGSRLTVL.

The gene calls are TRBV5-1 and TRBJ2-1; tentatively, D is TRBD2 (6 bases). The germline gives CDR1 SGHRS, CDR2 YFSETQ. The germline V and J ends were trimmed by 0 bases and 0 bases, with 13 bases remaining between them. The CDR3 sequence is 17 residues long. The CDR3 sequence: CASSLVGGGHSYNEQFF. The CDR3 DNA reads as TGCGCCAGCAGCTTGGTCGGGGGAGGCCACTCCTACAATGAGCAGTTCTTC.

The chain combines TRBV6-6 with TRBJ2-7, with 7 bases identical to TRBD2. Trimming at V came to 5 bases and at J to 1 base, leaving 8 bases not matched to a gene. The length of the CDR3 is 15 residues. Germline CDR1 and CDR2: MNHNY and SVGAGI (reference sequence). The CDR3 nucleotides read TGTGCCAGCAGTCCAGGGAGGGAAATTTCCTACGAGCAGTACTTC. This encodes CASSPGREISYEQYF.

This clone was seen just once. The sample holds other DNA sequences that translate to the same CDR3. V usage is TRBV9 and J usage is TRBJ2-7; TRBD1 matches at 9 bases. Germline V gene sequence: CDR1 SGDLS, CDR2 YYNGEE. V shed 0 bases and J 4 bases; nucleotides not matched to a gene: 2. This CDR3 spans 14 amino acids. CDR3 bases: TGTGCCAGCAGCGTAGCGGGACAGGGTTACGAGCAGTACTTC. This codes for CASSVAGQGYEQYF.

This sequence joins TRBV11-2 and TRBJ2-7; 7 nucleotides agree with TRBD2. This CDR3 has 16 residues. Germline V gene sequence: CDR1 SGHAT, CDR2 FQNNGV. With 1 base clipped from V and 5 bases from J, the junction kept 11 bases outside the gene matches. The CDR3 DNA sequence: TGTGCCAGCAGCTTAGGACCCGGCGGGAGACGCAACGAGCAGTACTTC. It yields the protein CASSLGPGGRRNEQYF.

The V and J genes are TRBV7-9 and TRBJ2-1; TRBD2 aligns across 10 bases. The CDR3 has 19 amino acids. The germline CDR1 and CDR2 sequences are SEHNR and FQNEAQ (reference sequence). V trimming: 3 bases; J trimming: 0 bases; junction bases outside the gene matches: 11. This chain's CDR3 is CASSFTVLAGWGSYNEQFF. The CDR3 DNA reads TGTGCCAGCAGCTTCACAGTACTAGCGGGATGGGGCTCCTACAATGAGCAGTTCTTC.

The V call is TRBV4-3, the J call TRBJ2-1; 9 bases line up with TRBD2. Germline V gene sequence: CDR1 LGHNA, CDR2 YSLEER. The CDR3 has 16 residues. The V segment lost 0 bases and the J segment 4 bases; nucleotides outside the gene matches: 4. In DNA, the CDR3 is TGCGCCAGCAGCCAAGATCGGCGGGGGGGGTACAATGAGCAGTTCTTC. Its translation is CASSQDRRGGYNEQFF.

This sequence joins TRBV9 and TRBJ2-3, with TRBD2 identical over 8 bases. The CDR3 is 16 residues long. The V segment lost 2 bases and the J segment 0 bases; nucleotides outside the gene matches: 5. Germline V CDR1 and CDR2: SGDLS, YYNGEE. CDR3: CASSVRREVSTDTQYF. CDR3 DNA sequence: TGTGCCAGCAGCGTTCGGCGGGAGGTTAGCACAGATACGCAGTATTTT.

V is TRBV11-2 and J is TRBJ2-7, with 9 bases matching TRBD2. This CDR3 has 16 amino acids. Germline V gene lookup returns CDR1 SGHAT and CDR2 FQNNGV. V lost 5 bases and J lost 0; bases outside the gene matches: 8. CDR3 in amino acids: CASSDYPSGDSYEQYF. The CDR3 DNA follows: TGTGCCAGCAGCGACTACCCTAGCGGGGACTCCTACGAGCAGTACTTC.

This chain connects TRBV28 to TRBJ2-6; D is ambiguous. This CDR3 is 18 amino acids long. From germline, CDR1 is MDHEN and CDR2 SYDVKM. The V end was cut by 1 base, the J end by 0 bases, with 13 bases between. The CDR3 sequence: CASSLSGRPSSGANVLTF. The DNA for the CDR3 is TGTGCCAGCAGTTTATCGGGCAGGCCGAGCTCTGGGGCCAACGTCCTGACTTTC.

This chain joins TRBV7-9 and TRBJ2-1, with 8 nucleotides matching TRBD2. Unmatched junction bases numbered 3, after V lost 5 bases and J lost 9 bases. The V gene's germline CDR1 is SEHNR and CDR2 FQNEAQ (reference sequence). CDR3 length equals 12 residues. CDR3 DNA sequence: TGTGCCAGCAGCGGAGCGGGAGTTGAGCAGTTCTTC. It translates to CASSGAGVEQFF.

Comments on this clone: Other DNA sequences within the sample encode an identical CDR3. V is TRBV5-6 and J is TRBJ1-5, with a weak D call TRBD1 (5 bases). Germline CDR1 is SGHDT and CDR2 is YYEEEE. The V gene lost 1 base and the J gene lost 7 bases, with 9 bases spanning the gap. There are 13 residues in the CDR3. This chain's CDR3 is CASSLNQGQPQHF. The CDR3 DNA follows: TGTGCCAGCAGCTTGAACCAGGGCCAGCCCCAGCATTTT.

The table lists this clone with a count of one. The J gene is TRBJ2-3, the V gene TRBV7-2; TRBD2 matches 8 bases. CDR3 length equals 16 residues. V dropped 6 bases and J dropped 4; count of bases not matched to a gene: 12. The germline CDR1 and CDR2 sequences are SGHTA and FQGNSA. CDR3 DNA sequence: TGTGCCAGCAGGCGCCGGGAGGGCCTCCACGCAGATACGCAGTATTTT. Translated: CASRRREGLHADTQYF. Variable domain in full (rest from reference TRBV7-2 and TRBJ2-3): GAGVSQSPSNKVTEKGKDVELRCDPISGHTALYWYRQSLGQGLEFLIYFQGNSAPDKSGLPSDRFSAERTGGSVSTLTIQRTQQEDSAVYLCASRRREGLHADTQYFGPGTRLTVL.